This T cell receptor (beta chain) derives from a study of blood T cell repertoires in COVID-19. Looking at the study overall: Both acute and convalescent COVID-19 samples were obtained from the United States, Italy and Spain. Nucleic acid was either cDNA or gDNA, and it came from T cells, B-cell-depleted T cells, or PBMCs.

Per the original data handling: Amplification of reference gene primers was used by the study to estimate nucleated cell counts. Sequencing used immunoSEQ multiplex PCR; TCRdb keeps in-frame clones, though not all of them. Clone size and the V and J calls come from that table; the DNA yielded D and trimming. The sample holds roughly 70,000 clones, approximately 92% seen once. Trimming left V 3 bases short and J 4 bases short, with 4 bases between. This CDR3 comprises 12 residues. The clonotype comes from a human donor with active COVID-19. The donor label of this sample is uncertain. This chain joins TRBV12-3 or TRBV12-4 and TRBJ1-5; no firm D call. Sequencing was carried out using peripheral blood. Here the CDR3 DNA reads TGTGCCAGCAGTTTGCGGAATCAGCCCCAGCATTTT. It yields the protein CASSLRNQPQHF.